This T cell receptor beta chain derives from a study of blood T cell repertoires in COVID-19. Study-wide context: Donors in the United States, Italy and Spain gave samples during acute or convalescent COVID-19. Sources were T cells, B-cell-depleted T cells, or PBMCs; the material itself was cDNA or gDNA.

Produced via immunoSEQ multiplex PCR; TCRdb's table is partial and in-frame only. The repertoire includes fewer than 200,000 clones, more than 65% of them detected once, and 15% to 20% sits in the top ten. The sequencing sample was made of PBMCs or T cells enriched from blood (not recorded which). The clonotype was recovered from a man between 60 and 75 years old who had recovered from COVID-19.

The DNA of the CDR3 is TGTGCCAGCAGCGTAGATCCTGGCGGGGGGCTTCCCAATGAGCAGTTCTTC. Residues: CASSVDPGGGLPNEQFF. The chain combines TRBV9 with TRBJ2-1, with 8 bases that match TRBD2. The CDR3 runs to 17 residues. Germline V CDR1 and CDR2: SGDLS, YYNGEE. J lost 6 bases, V lost 0 bases, and 11 bases had no gene match.